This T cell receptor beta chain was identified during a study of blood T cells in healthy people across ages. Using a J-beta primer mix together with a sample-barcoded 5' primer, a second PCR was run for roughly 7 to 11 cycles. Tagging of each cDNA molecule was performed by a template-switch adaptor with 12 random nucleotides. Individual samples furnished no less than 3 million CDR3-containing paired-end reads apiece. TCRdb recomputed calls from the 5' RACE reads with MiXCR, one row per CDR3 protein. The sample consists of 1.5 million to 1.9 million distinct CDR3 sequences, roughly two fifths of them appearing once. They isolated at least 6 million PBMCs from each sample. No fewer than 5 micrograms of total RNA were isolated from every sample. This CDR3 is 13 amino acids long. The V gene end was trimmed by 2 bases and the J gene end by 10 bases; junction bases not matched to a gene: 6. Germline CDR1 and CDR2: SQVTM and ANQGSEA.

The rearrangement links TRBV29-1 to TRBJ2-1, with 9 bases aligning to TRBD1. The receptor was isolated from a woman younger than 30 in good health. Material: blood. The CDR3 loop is CSVEMDRGYEQFF. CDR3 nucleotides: TGCAGCGTTGAAATGGACAGGGGCTACGAGCAGTTCTTC.